Sequencing of this T cell receptor beta chain was carried out in a study of human T cells and chemical hapten exposure. The CDR3 totals 13 residues. V was cut by 5 bases and J by 0 bases, with 7 bases left in between. CDR1 SGHDN and CDR2 FVKESK come from the germline V gene. TCRdb ran MiXCR on the RACE reads and lists one entry per CDR3 protein. The sample lists around 70,000 distinct CDR3 sequences, around 6.3% occurring once. The table lists this clonotype with many counts. Time point in this sample: healthy volunteer bleed at 6 weeks. Total RNA came from unfractionated whole blood. The receptor was derived from a female donor in good health. Some clones in this sample may be carry-over from other donors' samples. V usage is TRBV14 and J usage is TRBJ1-2; no clear D. Sequenced material: whole blood. CDR3 DNA sequence: TGTGCCAGCAGCACCGCGACTAACTATGGCTACACCTTC. Its translation is CASSTATNYGYTF.